This TCR beta chain was documented in a study of regulatory T cells in long-lasting Graves disease. The TCR beta library used iRepertoire HTBI primers with Arm-PCR amplification of CDR3. MiXCR, applied by TCRdb to the multiplex PCR reads, yields one record per CDR3 protein. The data show some 330,000 distinct CDR3 sequences, with 10% to 15% seen just once and approximately 17% held by the top ten. This clonotype was found many times. The germline V and J ends were trimmed by 9 bases and 4 bases, with 16 bases remaining between them. The germline V gene encodes CDR1 LGHNT and CDR2 FRNRAP. The length of the CDR3 is 14 residues. Noted time point: newly diagnosed GD, antithyroid drugs for less than 3 months. Construction of the TCR library relied on RNA isolated from PBMCs. The same data also contributed to another study, on T cells in Graves' hyperthyroidism and ophthalmopathy.

J is TRBJ2-1 and V is TRBV12-5; D gene uncertain. The sequenced sample was peripheral blood mononuclear cells (PBMCs), obtained at new diagnosis, from a patient treated with antithyroid drugs. The receptor comes from a woman aged 18-35 years with Graves disease. CDR3 DNA sequence: TGTGCTAGCGGCTTCAGCCTAATATACAATGAGCAGTTCTTC. Translating it yields CASGFSLIYNEQFF.